Listed below are T cell receptor beta chains from one sample, sequenced in a study of cytomegalovirus exposure and HLA in healthy donors. Some clones are missing from TCRdb's copy, which holds only in-frame ones; the method was immunoSEQ multiplex PCR. The data show some 150,000 clones, around nine tenths seen once. Sequencing input: PBMCs. Receptors were obtained from a young woman in good health and CMV-seronegative. Each CDR3 is given with its conserved first and last residue. Each record gives: CDR3 DNA, CDR3 protein, clone size, V gene, J gene, D gene. A D gene is named only where the DNA matches it firmly. The size of a clone is reported for some rows only, either as once, few or many, or as a class for expanded clones.

CDR3 DNA: TGTGCCAGCAGACCCGACAGGGCGAACACCGGGGAGCTGTTTTTT
CDR3 protein: CASRPDRANTGELFF
clone size: -
V gene: TRBV6-6
J gene: TRBJ2-2
D gene: TRBD1

CDR3 DNA: TGTGCCAGCAGCGGACAGCCCAATCAGCCCCAGCATTTT
CDR3 protein: CASSGQPNQPQHF
clone size: -
V gene: TRBV9
J gene: TRBJ1-5
D gene: -

CDR3 DNA: TGTGCCTGGAGTGGCCTACTTGTGACCCAGTACTTC
CDR3 protein: CAWSGLLVTQYF
clone size: -
V gene: TRBV30
J gene: TRBJ2-5
D gene: -

CDR3 DNA: TGTGCCAGCAGCCAATATCGAGCGGTGACCCAAGAGACCCAGTACTTC
CDR3 protein: CASSQYRAVTQETQYF
clone size: -
V gene: TRBV14
J gene: TRBJ2-5
D gene: -

CDR3 DNA: TGTGCCAGCAGCGTGGGGCACCTCGAAGCCAAAAACATTCAGTACTTC
CDR3 protein: CASSVGHLEAKNIQYF
clone size: -
V gene: TRBV9
J gene: TRBJ2-4
D gene: -

CDR3 DNA: TGTGCCAGCAGCCAAGGACTAGCGGGAGCCTACGAGCAGTACTTC
CDR3 protein: CASSQGLAGAYEQYF
clone size: -
V gene: TRBV5-8
J gene: TRBJ2-7
D gene: TRBD2

CDR3 DNA: TGTGCCAGCAGCTCGTACCCGGTGGCGGGGGGGACAGATACGCAGTATTTT
CDR3 protein: CASSSYPVAGGTDTQYF
clone size: -
V gene: TRBV11-2
J gene: TRBJ2-3
D gene: TRBD2

CDR3 DNA: TGCGCCAGCACCGCCCCTCGGGGGAGCTCCTACGAGCAGTACTTC
CDR3 protein: CASTAPRGSSYEQYF
clone size: -
V gene: TRBV10-2
J gene: TRBJ2-7
D gene: -

CDR3 DNA: TGCAGCGTTGAATCCATAAACATTCAGTACTTC
CDR3 protein: CSVESINIQYF
clone size: -
V gene: TRBV29-1
J gene: TRBJ2-4
D gene: -

CDR3 DNA: TGTGCCAGCAGCCGACCACAGGGGGTGAACACTGAAGCTTTCTTT
CDR3 protein: CASSRPQGVNTEAFF
clone size: -
V gene: TRBV28
J gene: TRBJ1-1
D gene: TRBD1

CDR3 DNA: TGTGCCAGTACCGACAGGGGCCTGATCTATGGCTACACCTTC
CDR3 protein: CASTDRGLIYGYTF
clone size: -
V gene: TRBV19
J gene: TRBJ1-2
D gene: TRBD1

CDR3 DNA: TGCGCCAGCACCCCCCGAGCCTTCGGTGGGGCCAACGTCCTGACTTTC
CDR3 protein: CASTPRAFGGANVLTF
clone size: few
V gene: TRBV4-1
J gene: TRBJ2-6
D gene: -

CDR3 DNA: TGTGCCAGCAGTGCCGGACTAGCGCTCCGGTACGAGCAGTACTTC
CDR3 protein: CASSAGLALRYEQYF
clone size: -
V gene: TRBV27
J gene: TRBJ2-7
D gene: TRBD2

CDR3 DNA: TGCGCCGGCAGCTTTTATTTCGGCACTGAAGCTTTCTTT
CDR3 protein: CAGSFYFGTEAFF
clone size: -
V gene: TRBV5-1
J gene: TRBJ1-1
D gene: -

CDR3 DNA: TGTGCCAGCAGTGAGACAGGTACCTATGGCTACACCTTC
CDR3 protein: CASSETGTYGYTF
clone size: -
V gene: TRBV2
J gene: TRBJ1-2
D gene: -

CDR3 DNA: TGTGCCAGCAGCCCCCTTGGAGAATCAGACAATGAGCAGTTCTTC
CDR3 protein: CASSPLGESDNEQFF
clone size: -
V gene: TRBV7-9
J gene: TRBJ2-1
D gene: -

CDR3 DNA: TGTGCCAGCAGCTACCGGGACAGGGGCGACTACGAGCAGTACTTC
CDR3 protein: CASSYRDRGDYEQYF
clone size: once
V gene: TRBV6-5
J gene: TRBJ2-7
D gene: TRBD1

CDR3 DNA: TGTGCCAGCAGTTCTAGCGGGAGTGTAGCAGATACGCAGTATTTT
CDR3 protein: CASSSSGSVADTQYF
clone size: -
V gene: TRBV7-3
J gene: TRBJ2-3
D gene: TRBD2

CDR3 DNA: TGTGCCAGCAGCTTAGAGGAGGGCTTCGGAGAGACCCAGTACTTC
CDR3 protein: CASSLEEGFGETQYF
clone size: -
V gene: TRBV7-6
J gene: TRBJ2-5
D gene: -

CDR3 DNA: TGTGCCAGTAGTATACAGCGGACACTGAGTCTTAAGGGGGCGGAAAAACTGTTTTTT
CDR3 protein: CASSIQRTLSLKGAEKLFF
clone size: -
V gene: TRBV19
J gene: TRBJ1-4
D gene: TRBD1

CDR3 DNA: TGTGCCAGCGCCTATCCTAGCGGGGGGCCTACAGATACGCAGTATTTT
CDR3 protein: CASAYPSGGPTDTQYF
clone size: -
V gene: TRBV2
J gene: TRBJ2-3
D gene: TRBD2

CDR3 DNA: TGTGCCAGTTCCCCTAACAGGGATTGGAATCAGCCCCAGCATTTT
CDR3 protein: CASSPNRDWNQPQHF
clone size: -
V gene: TRBV19
J gene: TRBJ1-5
D gene: -

CDR3 DNA: TGTGCCAGCAGGGGACAGGGGTGGTTGAATGAGCAGTTCTTC
CDR3 protein: CASRGQGWLNEQFF
clone size: -
V gene: TRBV2
J gene: TRBJ2-1
D gene: TRBD1

CDR3 DNA: TGTGCCAGCACCGGACTAGCGGGAGAAGCGGAGACCCAGTACTTC
CDR3 protein: CASTGLAGEAETQYF
clone size: many
V gene: TRBV6-1
J gene: TRBJ2-5
D gene: TRBD2

CDR3 DNA: TGCGCCAGCAGCTTGCAAGGTACGCAGGGGTACGAGCAGTACTTC
CDR3 protein: CASSLQGTQGYEQYF
clone size: -
V gene: TRBV5-1
J gene: TRBJ2-7
D gene: -

CDR3 DNA: TGTGCCAGCAGCTTGGTTGGGACTAGCGGGGGGCGAGAGACCCAGTACTTC
CDR3 protein: CASSLVGTSGGRETQYF
clone size: -
V gene: TRBV5-4
J gene: TRBJ2-5
D gene: TRBD2

CDR3 DNA: TGTGCCAGCAGCCTCGGGACAGGAGCAACCGGGGAGCTGTTTTTT
CDR3 protein: CASSLGTGATGELFF
clone size: -
V gene: TRBV7-6
J gene: TRBJ2-2
D gene: TRBD1

CDR3 DNA: TGTGCCAGCAGCTTAAGCGGCGGGGATGGCTACACCTTC
CDR3 protein: CASSLSGGDGYTF
clone size: -
V gene: TRBV7-3
J gene: TRBJ1-2
D gene: -

CDR3 DNA: TGTGCCAGCATTTTTCAGGAGGCAACTAATGAAAAACTGTTTTTT
CDR3 protein: CASIFQEATNEKLFF
clone size: -
V gene: TRBV6-6
J gene: TRBJ1-4
D gene: -

CDR3 DNA: TGTGCCAGCAGTAAAGGACAGGGACTTAATGAAAAACTGTTTTTT
CDR3 protein: CASSKGQGLNEKLFF
clone size: few
V gene: TRBV6-5
J gene: TRBJ1-4
D gene: TRBD1

CDR3 DNA: TGTGCCAGCAGCCCGAGCACGCGCACAGATACGCAGTATTTT
CDR3 protein: CASSPSTRTDTQYF
clone size: -
V gene: TRBV7-9
J gene: TRBJ2-3
D gene: -

CDR3 DNA: TGTGCCAGCAGCCTTCAAACAGGTGCTGGCTCCTACGAGCAGTACTTC
CDR3 protein: CASSLQTGAGSYEQYF
clone size: once
V gene: TRBV28
J gene: TRBJ2-7
D gene: -

CDR3 DNA: TGTGCCAGCAGCGAACGGGTCGGCCGGCAGTTCTTC
CDR3 protein: CASSERVGRQFF
clone size: -
V gene: TRBV2
J gene: TRBJ2-1
D gene: -